Presented here are 21 T cell receptor beta chains from one specimen sequenced in a study of blood T cell repertoires in COVID-19. Clones were read by immunoSEQ multiplex PCR, and TCRdb kept only the in-frame ones, dropping some. The sample contains about 45,000 clones, 86% of which appear only once. The sample was peripheral blood. These TCRs come from a human donor in a cohort sampled during active COVID-19.

The chain uses TRBV9 and TRBJ2-5; TRBD1 matches 7 bases. V shed 3 bases and J 5 bases; nucleotides not matched to a gene: 7. Per germline, CDR1 SGDLS and CDR2 YYNGEE. The CDR3 has 14 amino acids. CDR3 sequence reads: CASSGTGPGETQYF. CDR3 in DNA: TGTGCCAGCAGCGGGACAGGCCCCGGGGAGACCCAGTACTTC.

J is TRBJ1-4 and V is TRBV7-2, with 9 positions matching TRBD1. With V trimmed by 4 bases and J by 5 bases, 11 bases remained unmatched. In germline, CDR1 is SGHTA, CDR2 FQGNSA. The CDR3 sequence is 17 residues long. The CDR3: CASSSRQGGRKNEKLFF. CDR3 DNA sequence: TGTGCCAGCAGCTCTCGACAGGGGGGGAGGAAAAATGAAAAACTGTTTTTT.

CDR3 nucleotides: TGTGCCACCAGCAGACAGGACCAAGAGACCCAGTACTTC. Translation gives CATSRQDQETQYF. This sequence joins TRBV15 and TRBJ2-5; D is unresolved. In germline, CDR1 is LNHNV, CDR2 YYDKDF (reference sequence). The CDR3 spans 13 residues. Trimming cost V 2 bases and J 0 bases, with 4 bases left between them.

The genes are TRBV5-1 and TRBJ1-2; TRBD1 agrees at 10 bases. J gave up 5 bases and V 4 bases, and 2 bases lay outside the gene matches. CDR3 length: 13 amino acids. Germline CDR1 and CDR2: SGHRS and YFSETQ. This CDR3 is CASSEGQGYGYTF. In DNA form, the CDR3 reads TGCGCCAGCAGCGAGGGACAGGGGTATGGCTACACCTTC.

V gene TRBV5-1 combines with J gene TRBJ2-1, with TRBD2 matching 7 bases. The germline CDR1 and CDR2 sequences are SGHRS and YFSETQ. The CDR3 has 16 amino acids. V dropped 0 bases and J dropped 2; count of bases not matched to a gene: 5. CDR3 in amino acids: CASSLANGLAYNEQFF. CDR3 DNA sequence: TGCGCCAGCAGCTTGGCCAATGGACTAGCCTACAATGAGCAGTTCTTC. The full variable domain, completed using reference TRBV5-1 and TRBJ2-1, is KAGVTQTPRYLIKTRGQQVTLSCSPISGHRSVSWYQQTPGQGLQFLFEYFSETQRNKGNFPGRFSGRQFSNSRSEMNVSTLELGDSALYLCASSLANGLAYNEQFFGPGTRLTVL.

The chain carries TRBV4-1 and TRBJ2-5; 10 nucleotides line up with TRBD2. CDR1 MGHRA and CDR2 YSYEKL come from the germline V gene. After removal of 0 bases from V and 3 bases from J, the junction contained 19 bases not matched to a gene. The CDR3 has 21 residues. CDR3 loop: CASSQDSPGLAQSRYKETQYF. The CDR3 DNA sequence: TGCGCCAGCAGCCAAGACTCCCCGGGACTAGCGCAATCACGCTATAAAGAGACCCAGTACTTC.

The rearrangement uses TRBV11-2 and TRBJ2-7; D is unclear. Germline-derived CDR1 and CDR2 are SGHAT and FQNNGV. The CDR3 sequence is 14 residues long. Trimming left V 2 bases short and J 3 bases short, with 11 bases between. CDR3 residues: CASSLQVEVYEQYF. In DNA, the CDR3 is TGTGCCAGCAGCTTACAAGTTGAGGTCTACGAGCAGTACTTC. Looking up the rest from reference TRBV11-2 and TRBJ2-7 gives the full variable domain: EAGVAQSPRYKIIEKRQSVAFWCNPISGHATLYWYQQILGQGPKLLIQFQNNGVVDDSQLPKDRFSAERLKGVDSTLKIQPAKLEDSAVYLCASSLQVEVYEQYFGPGTRLTVT.

A single count supports this clone. The chain carries TRBV5-6 and TRBJ2-5; D might be TRBD1 (5 bases). The CDR3 consists of 13 residues. With 4 bases removed from V and 4 bases from J, the gap between germline ends came to 11 bases. Germline V CDR1 and CDR2: SGHDT, YYEEEE. CDR3 amino acids: CASSTDITETQYF. As DNA, the CDR3 is TGTGCCAGCAGCACGGACATAACAGAGACCCAGTACTTC.

The rearrangement uses TRBV12-3 or TRBV12-4 and TRBJ2-7; possible D gene TRBD2, 6 bases. V lost 5 bases, J lost 2 bases, and 10 bases lay in between. The CDR3 loop spans 13 amino acids. CDR3 residues: CASSRLGAYEQYF. The CDR3, as DNA: TGTGCCAGCAGTCGACTAGGGGCCTACGAGCAGTACTTC.

The CDR3 region has the DNA TGTGCCAGCAGCTTAGCCGATGCCCTAATCTACGAGCAGTACTTC. Amino acids: CASSLADALIYEQYF. The V call is TRBV7-9, the J call TRBJ2-7; no clear D. In germline, CDR1 is SEHNR, CDR2 FQNEAQ (reference sequence). The CDR3 extends over 15 amino acids. V shed 0 bases and J shed 3 bases, with 12 bases lying between them.

This chain joins TRBV19 and TRBJ1-5; 8 bases map to TRBD1. The J segment lost 4 bases and the V segment lost 7 bases, leaving 9 bases of the junction unmatched. CDR3 length equals 15 residues. Germline CDR1 is LNHDA and CDR2 is SQIVND (reference sequence). CDR3 DNA: TGTGCCAGTACCCCAGGGCAGGGGGCTAATCAGCCCCAGCATTTT. This gives the protein CASTPGQGANQPQHF.

This clone was detected only a few times. The chain has TRBV27 and TRBJ1-5, with a tentative D call TRBD1 (6 bases). Germline V gene lookup returns CDR1 MNHEY and CDR2 SMNVEV (reference sequence). The CDR3 has 15 amino acids. V gave up 2 bases and J gave up 1 base, with 9 bases separating them. CDR3 region: CASSLGQQSNQPQHF. CDR3 DNA sequence: TGTGCCAGCAGTTTAGGACAGCAGAGCAATCAGCCCCAGCATTTT.

The rearrangement links TRBV5-4 to TRBJ1-2; 8 bases match TRBD1. The CDR3 is made up of 13 amino acids. The ends lost 4 bases at V and 6 bases at J; junction bases unmatched: 5. Looked up from germline, CDR1 is SGHNT and CDR2 is YYREEE (reference sequence). The CDR3 reads CASSATGVDGYTF. The CDR3 DNA follows: TGTGCCAGCAGCGCGACAGGGGTCGATGGCTACACCTTC.

The chain employs TRBV12-3 or TRBV12-4 and TRBJ1-1; D not resolved. The CDR3 is made up of 13 amino acids. V was pared by 5 bases and J by 2 bases, with 9 bases between. CDR3 in amino acids: CASSKELNTEAFF. Written as DNA, the CDR3 is TGTGCCAGCAGTAAGGAGCTCAACACTGAAGCTTTCTTT.

The chain carries TRBV30 and TRBJ1-1, with no clear D. Germline assignment: CDR1 GTSNPN and CDR2 SVGIG (reference sequence). The CDR3 runs 12 residues. The V end lost 1 base, the J end lost 1 base, and 4 bases lay between the germline ends. CDR3 amino acids: CAWSAQNTEAFF. The CDR3 DNA is TGTGCCTGGAGTGCACAGAACACTGAAGCTTTCTTT.

This clone was found once. The rearrangement links TRBV3-1 (or the pseudogene TRBV3-2) to TRBJ1-2, with 12 bases fitting TRBD1. The trim removed 0 bases at V and 4 bases at J, leaving 12 bases unmatched. CDR3 length equals 19 residues. Germline V gives CDR1 LGHDT, CDR2 YNNKEL (reference sequence). CDR3 coding DNA: TGTGCCAGCAGCCAAGATCGGGAGGGGACAGGGGGCTGTGGCTATGGCTACACCTTC. It translates to CASSQDREGTGGCGYGYTF.

This clone has a single count. The rearrangement uses TRBV9 and TRBJ1-3, with unresolved D. Trimming cost V 0 bases and J 3 bases, with 13 bases left between them. The length of the CDR3 is 16 residues. Germline lookup yields CDR1 SGDLS and CDR2 YYNGEE. CDR3 protein: CASSVAPADGGNTIYF. CDR3 sequence (DNA): TGTGCCAGCAGCGTAGCCCCAGCGGATGGTGGAAACACCATATATTTT.

In DNA, the CDR3 is TGTGCCAGCAGCAAAGCGAGGCAGGAGGCGGGGCAGTACTTC. This encodes CASSKARQEAGQYF. This chain uses TRBV21-1 with TRBJ2-7; the listed D gene, TRBD2, was not tested against the DNA. TRBV21-1 is marked as a pseudogene. The CDR3 spans 14 residues.

This clone was counted once. The V gene is TRBV6-5, the J gene TRBJ2-7; tentatively, D is TRBD2 (5 bases). Germline assignment: CDR1 MNHEY and CDR2 SVGAGI. The CDR3 covers 12 residues. This CDR3 reads CASSHRLAGARV. The CDR3 nucleotides are TGTGCCAGCAGCCACCGTCTAGCAGGCGCCAGGGTC.

J is TRBJ2-5 and V is TRBV7-2, with D unresolved. V lost 5 bases and J 5 bases, leaving 9 bases between the germline ends. Germline CDR1 and CDR2: SGHTA and FQGNSA. The CDR3 runs to 12 residues. In nucleotides, the CDR3 is TGTGCCAGCAGCCCTCAGGTGGAGACCCAGTACTTC. Translating gives CASSPQVETQYF.

This chain uses TRBV12-3 or TRBV12-4 with TRBJ2-7; D is perhaps TRBD2 (5 bases). With 3 bases removed from V and 3 bases from J, the gap between germline ends came to 6 bases. This CDR3 has 12 amino acids. CDR3 loop: CASSFEGYEQYF. For the CDR3, the DNA is TGTGCCAGCAGTTTCGAGGGCTACGAGCAGTACTTC.